This T cell receptor beta chain was found in a study of blood T cell repertoires in COVID-19. Overall study: Samples came from the United States, Italy and Spain, spanning acute and convalescent COVID-19.

The CDR3 spans 14 residues. V was pared by 4 bases and J by 1 base, with 3 bases of the junction left unmatched. The germline V gene has CDR1 PRHDT and CDR2 FYEKMQ (reference sequence). In the original workflow: Reference gene primer amplification gave nucleated cell count estimates. Libraries were prepared by immunoSEQ multiplex PCR; TCRdb keeps only in-frame clonotypes and omits some of them. V and J calls and clone size are those listed in that table; D and trimming were worked out from the DNA. The table has about 380,000 clones, 81% seen once. This clonotype was sampled from a human donor with acute or convalescent COVID-19. The donor label of this sample is uncertain. The source material was peripheral blood. This chain uses TRBV13 with TRBJ1-1, with 7 bases lining up with TRBD1. The CDR3 region has the DNA TGTGCCAGCAGCTCACAGGGGACGAACACTGAAGCTTTCTTT. Translating it yields CASSSQGTNTEAFF. Using reference TRBV13 and TRBJ1-1 for the parts outside the CDR3, the full variable domain is AAGVIQSPRHLIKEKRETATLKCYPIPRHDTVYWYQQGPGQDPQFLISFYEKMQSDKGSIPDRFSAQQFSDYHSELNMSSLELGDSALYFCASSSQGTNTEAFFGQGTRLTVV.